Listed here are 28 T cell receptor beta chains from one sample, sequenced in a study of T cell responses to AZD1222 COVID-19 vaccine. Clones were read by immunoSEQ multiplex PCR, and TCRdb kept only the in-frame ones, dropping some. Here the sample spans more than 150,000 clones, approximately 89% being singletons. The source material was peripheral blood, sampled 28 days after the second AZD1222 dose. These receptors all stem from an adult who received the AZD1222 COVID-19 vaccine.

The CDR3 DNA is TGTGCCAGCAGCTCACAGGGGACGGGTTTCTCTGGAAACACCATATATTTT. It specifies CASSSQGTGFSGNTIYF. The V and J genes are TRBV7-2 and TRBJ1-3; 7 bases fit TRBD1. The CDR3 contains 17 residues. V dropped 4 bases and J dropped 0; count of bases not matched to a gene: 9. Germline CDR1 and CDR2: SGHTA and FQGNSA.

V usage is TRBV27 and J usage is TRBJ1-1; 8 bases are a match to TRBD1. Losses at the gene ends were 6 bases for V and 4 bases for J; bases not matched to a gene: 19. The germline V gene has CDR1 MNHEY and CDR2 SMNVEV (reference sequence). CDR3 length: 18 amino acids. The DNA of the CDR3 is TGTGCCAGCAGCTCTTCATTATACCGGACAGGGTCGGGCACTGAAGCTTTCTTT. Its protein is CASSSSLYRTGSGTEAFF.

V usage is TRBV6-2 or TRBV6-3 and J usage is TRBJ2-3, with 7 nucleotides matching TRBD1. The CDR3 has 16 amino acids. Germline lookup yields CDR1 MNHEY and CDR2 SVGEGT. V lost 5 bases to trimming and J lost 0 bases; unmatched junction nucleotides: 8. CDR3 coding DNA: TGTGCCAGCAGTCGCGGACAGGCATCTAGCACAGATACGCAGTATTTT. It encodes CASSRGQASSTDTQYF.

V usage is TRBV12-3 or TRBV12-4 and J usage is TRBJ1-2; no firm D call. V was pared by 5 bases and J by 8 bases, with 12 bases between. This CDR3 has 12 amino acids. The CDR3 region is CASSPRVFGYTF. CDR3 DNA sequence: TGTGCCAGCAGTCCCCGTGTTTTCGGCTACACCTTC.

The V call is TRBV28, the J call TRBJ1-5; the match to TRBD1 covers 7 bases. The CDR3 is 12 amino acids. Germline-derived CDR1 and CDR2 are MDHEN and SYDVKM. Trimming cost V 4 bases and J 14 bases; bases outside gene matches: 8. In DNA, the CDR3 is TGTGCCAGCAGTTCTGGGGGGACAGAAAAGCATTTT. Its translation is CASSSGGTEKHF.

This chain joins TRBV7-9 and TRBJ2-5, with D maybe TRBD2 (6 bases). The CDR3 consists of 13 residues. Germline V gene data show CDR1 as SEHNR and CDR2 as FQNEAQ (reference sequence). V lost 7 bases and J 4 bases, leaving 13 bases between the germline ends. CDR3 residues: CASTRLVLETQYF. The CDR3 coding sequence is TGTGCCAGCACCCGACTAGTCCTAGAGACCCAGTACTTC.

The rearrangement uses TRBV5-1 and TRBJ2-2, with 7 bases matching TRBD2. There are 15 residues in the CDR3. Trimming removed 5 bases from V and 1 base from J; junction bases left unmatched: 5. Germline V gene sequence: CDR1 SGHRS, CDR2 YFSETQ. The DNA for the CDR3 is TGCGCCAGCAGACCTGCGGGAGAGAACACCGGGGAGCTGTTTTTT. This translates into CASRPAGENTGELFF.

The rearrangement uses TRBV27 and TRBJ1-2; D gene ambiguous. The CDR3 has 15 residues. Germline lookup yields CDR1 MNHEY and CDR2 SMNVEV (reference sequence). V was trimmed by 3 bases and J by 1 base, leaving 12 bases between them. The CDR3: CASSFRRIDNYGYTF. As DNA, the CDR3 is TGTGCCAGCAGTTTTCGACGGATTGATAACTATGGCTACACCTTC.

V is TRBV7-3 and J is TRBJ2-6, with 8 bases that match TRBD1. The CDR3 sequence is 19 residues long. Germline V gene data show CDR1 as SGHTA and CDR2 as FQGTGA. V was pared by 1 base and J by 4 bases, with 12 bases of the junction left unmatched. CDR3 DNA sequence: TGTGCCAGCAGCTTAATCATTGGCGCCAGGGGGCCAGGGGCCAACGTCCTGACTTTC. It yields the protein CASSLIIGARGPGANVLTF.

The rearrangement uses TRBV30 and TRBJ1-5, with TRBD1 matching 7 bases. CDR1 and CDR2 from the germline V gene are GTSNPN and SVGIG (reference sequence). The CDR3 covers 13 residues. J was trimmed by 5 bases and V by 1 base; bases with no gene match: 2. The CDR3 loop reads CAWSARGDQPQHF. For the CDR3, the DNA is TGTGCCTGGAGTGCCAGGGGGGATCAGCCCCAGCATTTT.

This clone turned up a few times. This sequence joins TRBV5-1 and TRBJ2-3; D perhaps matches TRBD2 (6 bases). The germline V gene has CDR1 SGHRS and CDR2 YFSETQ. V was cut by 0 bases and J by 5 bases, with 16 bases left in between. This CDR3 is built from 16 residues. CDR3 nucleotide sequence: TGCGCCAGCAGCTTGGGGGGGACTGTTCTGGGAGATACGCAGTATTTT. Translated, it gives CASSLGGTVLGDTQYF. The full variable domain, in which reference TRBV5-1 and TRBJ2-3 provide the parts outside the CDR3, is KAGVTQTPRYLIKTRGQQVTLSCSPISGHRSVSWYQQTPGQGLQFLFEYFSETQRNKGNFPGRFSGRQFSNSRSEMNVSTLELGDSALYLCASSLGGTVLGDTQYFGPGTRLTVL.

The table lists this clone with a few counts. The gene calls are TRBV3-1 (or the pseudogene TRBV3-2) and TRBJ2-5; a weak D match, TRBD2 (5 bases). Germline-derived CDR1 and CDR2 are LGHDT and YNNKEL (reference sequence). Trimming pared 3 bases from V and 5 bases from J, leaving 19 bases between. The CDR3 totals 16 residues. CDR3 residues: CASSHMGRWGLETQYF. For the CDR3, the DNA is TGTGCCAGCAGCCACATGGGGAGATGGGGTTTGGAGACCCAGTACTTC.

The V call is TRBV11-2, the J call TRBJ2-1; TRBD2 is a possible D gene (5 bases). The CDR3 runs to 13 residues. V was cut by 5 bases and J by 2 bases, with 7 bases left in between. Germline CDR1 SGHAT, CDR2 FQNNGV. CDR3: CASSEGTYNEQFF. In DNA form, the CDR3 reads TGTGCCAGCAGCGAGGGCACCTACAATGAGCAGTTCTTC.

This rearrangement joins TRBV5-1 to TRBJ1-2; the match to TRBD1 covers 8 bases. This CDR3 has 12 amino acids. Germline trimming cut 7 bases from V and 7 bases from J; bases unmatched to any gene: 6. CDR1 is SGHRS and CDR2 is YFSETQ in the germline V gene. The CDR3: CASHLTGAGYTF. CDR3 sequence (DNA): TGCGCCAGCCACCTGACAGGGGCTGGCTACACCTTC.

J is TRBJ2-7 and V is TRBV6-2 or TRBV6-3, with D hard to call. CDR1 MNHEY and CDR2 SVGEGT come from the germline V gene. This CDR3 comprises 13 residues. V shed 6 bases and J shed 5 bases, with 14 bases lying between them. Written as DNA, the CDR3 is TGTGCCAGCAGCGTAGTGCCCCTAGACGAGCAGTACTTC. This encodes CASSVVPLDEQYF.

The CDR3 sequence: CASSLAGGADTQYF. The CDR3 bases are TGTGCCAGTAGTTTAGCGGGAGGTGCGGATACGCAGTATTTT. This chain connects TRBV19 to TRBJ2-3, with 10 bases lining up with TRBD2. Per the germline V gene, CDR1 is LNHDA and CDR2 is SQIVND (reference sequence). Trimming cost V 5 bases and J 6 bases; bases outside gene matches: 5. This CDR3 has 14 amino acids.

The rearrangement links TRBV30 to TRBJ2-7; 10 positions agree with TRBD1. The CDR3 covers 17 residues. CDR1 is GTSNPN, CDR2 SVGIG, per germline (reference sequence). V trimming: 5 bases; J trimming: 4 bases; junction bases outside the gene matches: 17. The CDR3 nucleotides are TGTGCCTGGGGTCCGGGACAGGGGCAGACAGAGCGGTACGAGCAGTACTTC. This gives the protein CAWGPGQGQTERYEQYF.

The V and J genes are TRBV5-6 and TRBJ2-5; D possibly uses TRBD1 or TRBD2 (5 bases each). The V and J ends lost 8 bases and 4 bases respectively, with 21 bases between them. Germline V gene data show CDR1 as SGHDT and CDR2 as YYEEEE. The CDR3 sequence is 15 residues long. Here the CDR3 reads CARPPFGGVGETQYF. The CDR3 DNA follows: TGTGCCAGGCCCCCCTTTGGGGGAGTAGGAGAGACCCAGTACTTC.

The chain uses TRBV2 and TRBJ1-1, with unresolved D. Germline V gene sequence: CDR1 SNHLY, CDR2 FYNNEI. V shed 5 bases and J shed 1 base, with 5 bases lying between them. The CDR3 spans 12 residues. The CDR3 nucleotides read TGTGCCAGCAGTATAAGGAACACTGAAGCTTTCTTT. Its protein product is CASSIRNTEAFF.

This clone was seen a single time. This sequence joins TRBV11-3 and TRBJ2-1, with 8 bases identical to TRBD2. The V gene's germline CDR1 is SGHNT and CDR2 YENEEA. Trimming took 6 bases from V and 2 from J; bases not matched to a gene: 6. This CDR3 has 15 residues. This CDR3 reads CASSSGMRTYNEQFF. The DNA for the CDR3 is TGTGCCAGCAGTAGCGGGATGCGCACCTACAATGAGCAGTTCTTC.

The chain recombines TRBV11-2 with TRBJ2-7; D is unresolved. Germline V CDR1 and CDR2: SGHAT, FQNNGV. This CDR3 region has 14 residues. V gave up 5 bases and J gave up 3 bases, with 14 bases separating them. CDR3 sequence reads: CASSAVDALYEQYF. In nucleotides, the CDR3 is TGTGCCAGCAGCGCAGTGGACGCCCTCTACGAGCAGTACTTC.

V and J are TRBV9 and TRBJ2-1, with D possibly matching TRBD2 (5 bases). Trimming left V 3 bases short and J 4 bases short, with 14 bases between. The CDR3 spans 15 residues. Per the germline V gene, CDR1 is SGDLS and CDR2 is YYNGEE. This CDR3 reads CASSDTGYGYNEQFF. CDR3 DNA: TGTGCCAGCAGCGATACGGGGTATGGGTACAATGAGCAGTTCTTC.

J is TRBJ2-1 and V is TRBV4-3; TRBD2 aligns across 7 bases. From germline, CDR1 is LGHNA and CDR2 YSLEER. The CDR3 is made up of 15 amino acids. Trimming cost V 4 bases and J 4 bases; bases outside gene matches: 7. CDR3 loop: CASSLGLLLYNEQFF. CDR3 sequence (DNA): TGCGCCAGCAGCCTGGGACTACTGCTTTACAATGAGCAGTTCTTC.

The CDR3 region has the DNA TGCAGTGCTAGTAGCGGGAGGGGCGGAGATACGCAGTATTTT. It yields the protein CSASSGRGGDTQYF. The V and J genes are TRBV20-1 and TRBJ2-3; TRBD2 agrees at 11 bases. The V segment lost 3 bases and the J segment 5 bases; nucleotides outside the gene matches: 4. The germline V gene encodes CDR1 DFQATT and CDR2 SNEGSKA (reference sequence). This CDR3 region has 14 residues.

This chain joins TRBV30 and TRBJ2-7; 13 bases map to TRBD2. Trimming at V came to 0 bases and at J to 6 bases, leaving 17 bases not matched to a gene. The germline V gene has CDR1 GTSNPN and CDR2 SVGIG (reference sequence). The CDR3 spans 19 residues. For the CDR3, the DNA is TGTGCCTGGAGTGTAAAGGGGACTAGCGGGATTTTTTACCTCTTCGAGCAGTACTTC. It encodes CAWSVKGTSGIFYLFEQYF.

V is TRBV3-1 (or the pseudogene TRBV3-2) and J is TRBJ2-7; a possible D gene is TRBD1 (6 bases). This CDR3 contains 16 residues. Germline CDR1 reads LGHDT; CDR2 reads YNNKEL (reference sequence). Trimming cost V 4 bases and J 3 bases, with 19 bases left between them. The CDR3 DNA is TGTGCCAGCAGCCGCTGGGACACCTCCGGCGTCTACGAGCAGTACTTC. It encodes CASSRWDTSGVYEQYF.

The chain combines TRBV9 with TRBJ2-1; 9 nucleotides agree with TRBD2. The V and J ends lost 1 base and 7 bases, in that order; junction bases with no gene match: 9. The germline CDR1 and CDR2 sequences are SGDLS and YYNGEE. CDR3 length equals 16 residues. The DNA for the CDR3 is TGTGCCAGCAGCGTAAGAATAGCGGGAGAAGATAATGAGCAGTTCTTC. The encoded protein is CASSVRIAGEDNEQFF.

This clone was seen a single time. The rearrangement uses TRBV4-1 and TRBJ2-7, with TRBD1 matching over 11 bases. Germline V gene data show CDR1 as MGHRA and CDR2 as YSYEKL. The CDR3 has 15 residues. Trimming cost V 0 bases and J 4 bases; bases outside gene matches: 2. The CDR3 reads CASSQERDRGYEQYF. CDR3 sequence (DNA): TGCGCCAGCAGCCAAGAGAGGGACAGGGGGTACGAGCAGTACTTC.